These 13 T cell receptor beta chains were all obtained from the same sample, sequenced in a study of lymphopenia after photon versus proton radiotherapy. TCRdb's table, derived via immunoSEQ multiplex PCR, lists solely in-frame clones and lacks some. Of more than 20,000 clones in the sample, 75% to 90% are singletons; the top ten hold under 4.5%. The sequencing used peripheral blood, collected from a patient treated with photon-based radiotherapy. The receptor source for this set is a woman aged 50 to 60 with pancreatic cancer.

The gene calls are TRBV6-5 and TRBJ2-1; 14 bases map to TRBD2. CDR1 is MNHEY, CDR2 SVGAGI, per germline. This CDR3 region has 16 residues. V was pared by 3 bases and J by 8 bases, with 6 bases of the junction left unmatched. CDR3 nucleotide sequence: TGTGCCAGCAGTTATCAGGGGACTAGCGGGAGCCATGAGCAGTTCTTC. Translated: CASSYQGTSGSHEQFF.

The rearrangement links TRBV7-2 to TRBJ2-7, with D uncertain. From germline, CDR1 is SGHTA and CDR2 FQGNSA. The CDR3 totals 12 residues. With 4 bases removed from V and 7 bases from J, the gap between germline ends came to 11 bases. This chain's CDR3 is CASSSSGVEQYF. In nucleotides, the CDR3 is TGTGCCAGCAGCTCCTCGGGCGTGGAGCAGTACTTC. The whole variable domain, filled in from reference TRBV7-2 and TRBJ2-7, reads GAGVSQSPSNKVTEKGKDVELRCDPISGHTALYWYRQSLGQGLEFLIYFQGNSAPDKSGLPSDRFSAERTGGSVSTLTIQRTQQEDSAVYLCASSSSGVEQYFGPGTRLTVT.

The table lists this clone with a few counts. In nucleotides, the CDR3 is TGTGCCAGTAGTATCCCCGCCAGGATGACCGGGGAGCTGTTTTTT. The encoded protein is CASSIPARMTGELFF. The chain couples TRBV19 to TRBJ2-2; unclear D gene. The CDR3 extends over 15 amino acids. The germline CDR1 and CDR2 sequences are LNHDA and SQIVND (reference sequence). Trimming stripped 3 bases from V and 5 bases from J, with 13 bases between.

The CDR3 sequence is CASSLGTGGSIPFF. The DNA of the CDR3 is TGTGCCAGCAGCTTAGGGACAGGGGGTTCAATTCCGTTTTTT. V is TRBV13 and J is TRBJ1-4; 9 nucleotides line up with TRBD1. The V and J ends lost 0 bases and 16 bases, in that order; junction bases with no gene match: 9. Germline V gives CDR1 PRHDT, CDR2 FYEKMQ (reference sequence). The CDR3 is made up of 14 amino acids.

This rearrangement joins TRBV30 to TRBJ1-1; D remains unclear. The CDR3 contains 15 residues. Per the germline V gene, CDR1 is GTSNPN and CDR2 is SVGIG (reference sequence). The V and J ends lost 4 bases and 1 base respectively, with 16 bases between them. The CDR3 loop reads CAWKSIGEGNTEAFF. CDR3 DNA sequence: TGTGCCTGGAAATCGATCGGAGAGGGGAACACTGAAGCTTTCTTT.

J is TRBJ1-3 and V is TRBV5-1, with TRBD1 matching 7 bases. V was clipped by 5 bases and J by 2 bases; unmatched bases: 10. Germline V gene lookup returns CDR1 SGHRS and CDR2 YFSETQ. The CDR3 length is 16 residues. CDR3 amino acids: CASRSSGGLAGNTIYF. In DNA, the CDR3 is TGCGCCAGCAGGAGCTCAGGGGGTCTGGCTGGAAACACCATATATTTT.

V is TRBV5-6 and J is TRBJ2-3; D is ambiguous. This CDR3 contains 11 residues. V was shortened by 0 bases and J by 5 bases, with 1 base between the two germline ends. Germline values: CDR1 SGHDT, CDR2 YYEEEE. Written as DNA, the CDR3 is TGTGCCAGCAGCTTGGGAGATACGCAGTATTTT. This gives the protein CASSLGDTQYF.

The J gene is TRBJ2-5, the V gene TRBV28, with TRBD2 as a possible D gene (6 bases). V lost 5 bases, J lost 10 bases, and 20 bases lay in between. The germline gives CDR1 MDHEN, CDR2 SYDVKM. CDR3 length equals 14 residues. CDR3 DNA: TGTGCCAGCAGTCCCCTAGACCCATCGCGGGACCAGTACTTC. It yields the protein CASSPLDPSRDQYF.

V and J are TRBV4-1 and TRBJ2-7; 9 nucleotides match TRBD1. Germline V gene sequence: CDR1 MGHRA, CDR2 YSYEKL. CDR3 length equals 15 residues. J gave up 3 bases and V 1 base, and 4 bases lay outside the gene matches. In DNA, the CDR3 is TGCGCCAGCAGCCAAGGGGGACAGGGATACTACGAGCAGTACTTC. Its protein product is CASSQGGQGYYEQYF.

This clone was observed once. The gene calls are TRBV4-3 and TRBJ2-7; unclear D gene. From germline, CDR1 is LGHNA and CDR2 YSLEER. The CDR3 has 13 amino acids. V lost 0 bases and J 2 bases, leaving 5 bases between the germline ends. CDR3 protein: CASSQDRAYEQYF. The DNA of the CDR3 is TGCGCCAGCAGCCAAGATAGGGCCTACGAGCAGTACTTC.

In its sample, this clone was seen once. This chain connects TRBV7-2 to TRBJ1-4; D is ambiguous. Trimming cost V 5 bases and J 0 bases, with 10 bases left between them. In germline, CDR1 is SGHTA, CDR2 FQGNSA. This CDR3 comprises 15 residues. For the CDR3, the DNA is TGTGCCAGCAGCCTCCTCAAAACAACTAATGAAAAACTGTTTTTT. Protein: CASSLLKTTNEKLFF. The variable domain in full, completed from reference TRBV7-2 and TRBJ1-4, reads GAGVSQSPSNKVTEKGKDVELRCDPISGHTALYWYRQSLGQGLEFLIYFQGNSAPDKSGLPSDRFSAERTGGSVSTLTIQRTQQEDSAVYLCASSLLKTTNEKLFFGSGTQLSVL.

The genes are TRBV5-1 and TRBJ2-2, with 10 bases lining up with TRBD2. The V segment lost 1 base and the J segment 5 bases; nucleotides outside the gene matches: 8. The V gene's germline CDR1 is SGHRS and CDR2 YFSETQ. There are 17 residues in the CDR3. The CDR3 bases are TGCGCCAGCAGCTTGAGGCTAGCGGGAGTTGAGACCGGGGAGCTGTTTTTT. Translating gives CASSLRLAGVETGELFF.

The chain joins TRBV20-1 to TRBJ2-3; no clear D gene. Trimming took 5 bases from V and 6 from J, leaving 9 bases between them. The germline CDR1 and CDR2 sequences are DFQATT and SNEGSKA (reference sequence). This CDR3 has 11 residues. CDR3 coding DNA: TGCAGTGCTCCGATCAGCGATACGCAGTATTTT. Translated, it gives CSAPISDTQYF.